The 8 T cell receptor beta chains reported below all come from one sample, sequenced in a study of blood T cells in healthy people across ages. It was with a sample-barcoded 5' primer and a J-beta primer mix that a second PCR of roughly 7 to 12 cycles was run. Each CDR3 protein gets one entry after TCRdb re-called the 5' RACE reads with MiXCR. The top ten clones hold around 2.1% of a sample with about 1.8 million distinct CDR3 sequences, 49% of them seen once. The material sequenced was blood. These receptors were collected from a woman between 40 and 50 years old in good health.

The count of this clonotype is one. This chain links TRBV7-2 with TRBJ2-1, with 9 nucleotides matching TRBD2. Trimming took 4 bases from V and 5 from J; bases not matched to a gene: 9. The CDR3 length is 16 residues. Germline-derived CDR1 and CDR2 are SGHTA and FQGNSA. The CDR3 sequence is CASSSWASGVNNEQFF. The CDR3 DNA sequence: TGTGCCAGCAGCTCCTGGGCTAGCGGGGTGAACAATGAGCAGTTCTTC.

A note on this clonotype: At one end the junction does not follow the germline gene, possibly because of a read error. The chain links TRBV7-9 to TRBJ1-6; D is uncertain. The germline CDR1 and CDR2 sequences are SEHNR and FQNEAQ (reference sequence). The CDR3 is made up of 15 amino acids. The CDR3 sequence is CAGSLGGGRESPLHF. In DNA, the CDR3 is TGTGCCGGCAGCTTAGGTGGAGGGCGGGAATCACCCCTCCACTTT.

This clonotype appeared once. The rearrangement joins TRBV15 to TRBJ1-1; 10 bases align to TRBD1. The CDR3 has 16 amino acids. Germline CDR1 reads LNHNV; CDR2 reads YYDKDF (reference sequence). V dropped 1 base and J dropped 3; count of bases not matched to a gene: 5. CDR3 amino acids: CATSRARTGGDTEAFF. The DNA for the CDR3 is TGTGCCACCAGCAGAGCCCGGACAGGGGGTGACACTGAAGCTTTCTTT.

The J gene is TRBJ2-5, the V gene TRBV12-3 or TRBV12-4, with D tentatively TRBD2 (6 bases). The CDR3 consists of 16 residues. V dropped 4 bases and J dropped 0 bases, with 15 bases sitting between them. CDR3 nucleotide sequence: TGTGCCAGCAGTTCCCCCCGTGGGGGGTACCAAGAGACCCAGTACTTC. This encodes CASSSPRGGYQETQYF.

The chain joins TRBV6-2 or TRBV6-3 to TRBJ1-1; D is ambiguous. Trimming pared 7 bases from V and 7 bases from J, leaving 16 bases between. This CDR3 has 13 residues. Looked up from germline, CDR1 is MNHEY and CDR2 is SVGEGT. The CDR3 DNA reads TGTGCCAGCAATCGGGCCGGGCTGGTTGAAGCTTTCTTT. Translation: CASNRAGLVEAFF.

In this sample, this clonotype turned up a few times. The chain is built from TRBV28 and TRBJ2-3; 8 bases align to TRBD2. The CDR3 consists of 15 residues. Germline CDR1 and CDR2: MDHEN and SYDVKM. The V gene end was trimmed by 6 bases and the J gene end by 5 bases; junction bases not matched to a gene: 10. The CDR3 nucleotides read TGTGCCAGCAGAGCGGGGGCAGGGTGGGGAGATACGCAGTATTTT. Translation gives CASRAGAGWGDTQYF.

J is TRBJ1-1 and V is TRBV20-1; the D gene is possibly TRBD1 (6 bases). The CDR3 sequence is 14 residues long. Per the germline V gene, CDR1 is DFQATT and CDR2 is SNEGSKA (reference sequence). Trimming shortened V by 1 base and J by 1 base, and 10 bases separated the two germline ends. CDR3 sequence reads: CSARVEGGNTEAFF. CDR3 nucleotide sequence: TGCAGTGCTAGAGTGGAGGGGGGGAACACTGAAGCTTTCTTT.

This clonotype was counted a few times. The chain employs TRBV11-2 and TRBJ1-6; D possibly corresponds to TRBD1 (6 bases). This CDR3 region has 15 residues. Germline CDR1 is SGHAT and CDR2 is FQNNGV. The V end lost 5 bases, the J end lost 8 bases, and 16 bases lay between the germline ends. In nucleotides, the CDR3 is TGTGCCAGCAGCGGGCGGACAGAGAGGGATTCACCCCTCCACTTT. This gives the protein CASSGRTERDSPLHF.